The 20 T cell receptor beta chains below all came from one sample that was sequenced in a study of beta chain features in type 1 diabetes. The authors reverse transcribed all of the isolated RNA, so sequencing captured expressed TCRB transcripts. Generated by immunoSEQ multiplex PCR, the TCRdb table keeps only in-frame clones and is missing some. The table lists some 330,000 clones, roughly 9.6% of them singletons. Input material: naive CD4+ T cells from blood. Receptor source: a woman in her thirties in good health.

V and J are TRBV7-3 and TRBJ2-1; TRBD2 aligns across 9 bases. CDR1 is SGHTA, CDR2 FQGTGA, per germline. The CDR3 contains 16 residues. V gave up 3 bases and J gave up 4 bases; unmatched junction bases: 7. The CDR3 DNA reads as TGTGCCAGCAGCTTCCTTAGCGGGAGACCTTACAATGAGCAGTTCTTC. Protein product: CASSFLSGRPYNEQFF.

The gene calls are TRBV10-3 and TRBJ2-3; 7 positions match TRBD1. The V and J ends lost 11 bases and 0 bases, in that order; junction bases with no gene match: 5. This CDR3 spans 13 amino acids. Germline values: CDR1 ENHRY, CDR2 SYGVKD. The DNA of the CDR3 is TGTGCCGTCCGACAGGGTAGCACAGATACGCAGTATTTT. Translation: CAVRQGSTDTQYF.

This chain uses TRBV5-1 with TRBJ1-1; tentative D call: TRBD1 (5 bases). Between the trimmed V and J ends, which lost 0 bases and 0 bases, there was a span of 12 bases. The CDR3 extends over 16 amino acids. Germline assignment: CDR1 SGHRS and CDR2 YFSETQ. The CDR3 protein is CASSLEVGGLNTEAFF. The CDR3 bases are TGCGCCAGCAGCTTGGAAGTGGGGGGGTTGAACACTGAAGCTTTCTTT. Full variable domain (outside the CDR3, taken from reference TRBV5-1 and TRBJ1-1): KAGVTQTPRYLIKTRGQQVTLSCSPISGHRSVSWYQQTPGQGLQFLFEYFSETQRNKGNFPGRFSGRQFSNSRSEMNVSTLELGDSALYLCASSLEVGGLNTEAFFGQGTRLTVV.

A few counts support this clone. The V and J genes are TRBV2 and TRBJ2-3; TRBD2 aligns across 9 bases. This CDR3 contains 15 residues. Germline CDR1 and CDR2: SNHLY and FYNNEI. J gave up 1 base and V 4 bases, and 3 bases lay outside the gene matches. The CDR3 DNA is TGTGCCAGCAGTGTAGCGGGAGTCGGCACAGATACGCAGTATTTT. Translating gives CASSVAGVGTDTQYF.

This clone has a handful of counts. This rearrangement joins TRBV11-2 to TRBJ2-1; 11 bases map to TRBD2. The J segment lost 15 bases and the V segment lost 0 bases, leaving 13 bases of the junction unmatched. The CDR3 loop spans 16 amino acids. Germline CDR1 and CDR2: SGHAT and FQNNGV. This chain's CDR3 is CASSLEVSGRAKGRFF. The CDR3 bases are TGTGCCAGCAGCTTAGAAGTTAGCGGGAGGGCCAAGGGGAGGTTCTTC.

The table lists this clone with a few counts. The CDR3 loop reads CASSLNTYEQYF. In nucleotides, the CDR3 is TGTGCCAGCAGTTTAAACACATACGAGCAGTACTTC. V is TRBV28 and J is TRBJ2-7, with D hard to call. V lost 2 bases and J 4 bases, leaving 6 bases between the germline ends. The germline V gene encodes CDR1 MDHEN and CDR2 SYDVKM. This CDR3 contains 12 residues. Filled out from reference TRBV28 and TRBJ2-7, the complete variable domain reads DVKVTQSSRYLVKRTGEKVFLECVQDMDHENMFWYRQDPGLGLRLIYFSYDVKMKEKGDIPEGYSVSREKKERFSLILESASTNQTSMYLCASSLNTYEQYFGPGTRLTVT.

CDR3 nucleotides: TGTGCCAGCAGCTCTTCCGGGGGGCGCGATGAGCAGTTCTTC. This encodes CASSSSGGRDEQFF. The chain couples TRBV7-3 to TRBJ2-1, with TRBD2 as a possible D gene (7 bases). With 4 bases removed from V and 8 bases from J, the gap between germline ends came to 15 bases. Per germline, CDR1 SGHTA and CDR2 FQGTGA. CDR3 length: 14 amino acids.

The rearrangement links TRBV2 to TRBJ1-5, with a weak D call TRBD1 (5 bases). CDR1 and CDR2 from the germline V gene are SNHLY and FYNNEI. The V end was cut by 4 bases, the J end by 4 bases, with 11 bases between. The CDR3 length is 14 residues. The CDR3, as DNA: TGTGCCAGCAGTGGGGGACTGGGGAATCAGCCCCAGCATTTT. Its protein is CASSGGLGNQPQHF.

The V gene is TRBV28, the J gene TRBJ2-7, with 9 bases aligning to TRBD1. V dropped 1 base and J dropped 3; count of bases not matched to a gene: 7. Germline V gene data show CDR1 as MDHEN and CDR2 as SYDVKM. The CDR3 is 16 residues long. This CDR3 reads CASSLSWGQGNYEQYF. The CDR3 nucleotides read TGTGCCAGCAGTTTATCCTGGGGACAGGGTAACTACGAGCAGTACTTC.

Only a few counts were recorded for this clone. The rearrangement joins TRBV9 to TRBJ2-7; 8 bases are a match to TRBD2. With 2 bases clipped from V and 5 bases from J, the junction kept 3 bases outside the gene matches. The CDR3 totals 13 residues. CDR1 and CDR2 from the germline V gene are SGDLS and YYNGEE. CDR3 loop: CASSVSGRDEQYF. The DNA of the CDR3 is TGTGCCAGCAGCGTCAGCGGGAGAGACGAGCAGTACTTC. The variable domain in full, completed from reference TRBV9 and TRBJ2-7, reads DSGVTQTPKHLITATGQRVTLRCSPRSGDLSVYWYQQSLDQGLQFLIQYYNGEERAKGNILERFSAQQFPDLHSELNLSSLELGDSALYFCASSVSGRDEQYFGPGTRLTVT.

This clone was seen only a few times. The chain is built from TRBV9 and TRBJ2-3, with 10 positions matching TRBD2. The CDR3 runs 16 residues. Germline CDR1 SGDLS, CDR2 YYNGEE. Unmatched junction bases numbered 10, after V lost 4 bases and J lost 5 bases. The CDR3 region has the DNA TGTGCCAGCAGCCTTCTAGCGGGAGTTCTAGGAGATACGCAGTATTTT. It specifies CASSLLAGVLGDTQYF.

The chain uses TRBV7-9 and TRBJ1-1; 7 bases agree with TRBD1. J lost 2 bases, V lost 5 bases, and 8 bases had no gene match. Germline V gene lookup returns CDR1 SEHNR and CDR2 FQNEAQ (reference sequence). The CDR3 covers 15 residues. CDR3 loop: CASSPRQGPNTEAFF. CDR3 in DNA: TGTGCCAGCAGCCCTAGACAGGGACCCAACACTGAAGCTTTCTTT.

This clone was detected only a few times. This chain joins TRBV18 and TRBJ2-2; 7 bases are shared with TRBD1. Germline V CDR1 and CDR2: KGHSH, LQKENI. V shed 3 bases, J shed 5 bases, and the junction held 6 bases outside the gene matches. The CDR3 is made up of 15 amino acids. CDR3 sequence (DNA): TGTGCCAGCTCACCCCGACAGGGAATGACCGGGGAGCTGTTTTTT. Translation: CASSPRQGMTGELFF.

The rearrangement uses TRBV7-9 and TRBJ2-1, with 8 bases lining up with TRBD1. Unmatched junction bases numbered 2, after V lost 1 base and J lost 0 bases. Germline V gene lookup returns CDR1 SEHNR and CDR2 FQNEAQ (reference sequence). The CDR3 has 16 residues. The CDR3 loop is CASSLGQGLSYNEQFF. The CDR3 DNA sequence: TGTGCCAGCAGCTTAGGACAGGGGCTCTCCTACAATGAGCAGTTCTTC.

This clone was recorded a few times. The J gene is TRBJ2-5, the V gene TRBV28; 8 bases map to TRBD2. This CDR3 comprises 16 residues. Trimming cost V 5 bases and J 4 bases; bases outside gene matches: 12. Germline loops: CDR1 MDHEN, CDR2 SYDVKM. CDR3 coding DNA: TGTGCCAGCAGTATCACCGGGACTAGGGCGAGAGAGACCCAGTACTTC. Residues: CASSITGTRARETQYF. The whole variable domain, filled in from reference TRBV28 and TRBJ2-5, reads DVKVTQSSRYLVKRTGEKVFLECVQDMDHENMFWYRQDPGLGLRLIYFSYDVKMKEKGDIPEGYSVSREKKERFSLILESASTNQTSMYLCASSITGTRARETQYFGPGTRLLVL.

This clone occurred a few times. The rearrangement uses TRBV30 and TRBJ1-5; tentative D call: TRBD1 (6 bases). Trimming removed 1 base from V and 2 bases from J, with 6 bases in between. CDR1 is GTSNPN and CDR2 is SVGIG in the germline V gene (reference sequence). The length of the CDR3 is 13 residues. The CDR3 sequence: CAWSDRGNQPQHF. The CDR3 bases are TGTGCCTGGAGTGACAGGGGCAATCAGCCCCAGCATTTT. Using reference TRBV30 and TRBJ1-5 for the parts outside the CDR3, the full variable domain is SQTIHQWPATLVQPVGSPLSLECTVEGTSNPNLYWYRQAAGRGLQLLFYSVGIGQISSEVPQNLSASRPQDRQFILSSKKLLLSDSGFYLCAWSDRGNQPQHFGDGTRLSIL.

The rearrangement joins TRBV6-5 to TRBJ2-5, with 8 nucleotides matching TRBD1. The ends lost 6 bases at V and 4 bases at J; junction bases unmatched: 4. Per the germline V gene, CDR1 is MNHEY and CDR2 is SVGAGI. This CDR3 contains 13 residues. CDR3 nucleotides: TGTGCCAGCAGCCACGACAGGGGAGAGACCCAGTACTTC. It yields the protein CASSHDRGETQYF.

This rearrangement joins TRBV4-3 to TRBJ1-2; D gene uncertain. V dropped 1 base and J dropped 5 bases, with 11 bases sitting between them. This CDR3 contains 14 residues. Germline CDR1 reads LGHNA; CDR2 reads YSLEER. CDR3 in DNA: TGCGCCAGCAGCCAAGTCCGAGGCCCTTATGGCTACACCTTC. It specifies CASSQVRGPYGYTF.

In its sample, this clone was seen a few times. The DNA for the CDR3 is TGTGCCAGCAGCTTACGACTAGCGGGAGCAGATACGCAGTATTTT. Translating gives CASSLRLAGADTQYF. V is TRBV7-2 and J is TRBJ2-3; the match to TRBD2 covers 12 bases. CDR1 SGHTA and CDR2 FQGNSA come from the germline V gene. V trimming: 2 bases; J trimming: 4 bases; junction bases outside the gene matches: 1. The length of the CDR3 is 15 residues.

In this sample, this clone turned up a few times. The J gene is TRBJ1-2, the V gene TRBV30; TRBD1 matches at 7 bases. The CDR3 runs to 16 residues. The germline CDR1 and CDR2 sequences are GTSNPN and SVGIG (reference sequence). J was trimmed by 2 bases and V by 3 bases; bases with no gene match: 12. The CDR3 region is CAWSRTGVRSNYGYTF. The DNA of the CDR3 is TGTGCCTGGAGCCGCACAGGGGTAAGATCCAACTATGGCTACACCTTC.